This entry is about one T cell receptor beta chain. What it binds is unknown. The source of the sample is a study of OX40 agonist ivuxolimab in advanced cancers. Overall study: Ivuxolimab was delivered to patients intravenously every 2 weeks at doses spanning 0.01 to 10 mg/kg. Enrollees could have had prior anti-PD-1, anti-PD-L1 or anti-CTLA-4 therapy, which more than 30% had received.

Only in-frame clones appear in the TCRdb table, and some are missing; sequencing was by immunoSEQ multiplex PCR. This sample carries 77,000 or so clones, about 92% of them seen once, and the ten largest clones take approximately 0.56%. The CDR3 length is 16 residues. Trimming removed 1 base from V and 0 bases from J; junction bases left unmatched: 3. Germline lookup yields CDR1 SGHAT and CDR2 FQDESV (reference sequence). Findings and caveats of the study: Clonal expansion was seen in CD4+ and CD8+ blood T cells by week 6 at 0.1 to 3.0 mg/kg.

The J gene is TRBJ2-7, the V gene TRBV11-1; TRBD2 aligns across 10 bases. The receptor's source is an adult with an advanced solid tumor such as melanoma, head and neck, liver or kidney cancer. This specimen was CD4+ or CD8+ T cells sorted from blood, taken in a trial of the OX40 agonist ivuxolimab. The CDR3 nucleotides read TGTGCCAGCAGCTTAGGGGCTAGCGGGAGCTCCTACGAGCAGTACTTC. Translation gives CASSLGASGSSYEQYF.